The 27 T cell receptor beta chains below were found in one sample sequenced in a study of CD8 T cells in ankylosing spondylitis. TCRdb itself ran the 5' RACE reads through MiXCR, one entry per CDR3 protein. The sample yields fewer than 250,000 distinct CDR3 sequences, about 10% seen once. Sequencing was carried out using blood, either unsorted or a sorted T cell fraction (not recorded which). Every receptor here comes from a male donor with ankylosing spondylitis or in good health (not recorded which).

Turning to this clonotype: This CDR3 fails to terminate in the conserved phenylalanine or tryptophan, so it likely reflects a read error. The chain is built from TRBV3-1 and TRBJ2-5; D possibly uses TRBD1 or TRBD2 (5 bases each). V shed 0 bases and J shed 5 bases, with 13 bases lying between them. The CDR3 contains 15 residues. Germline CDR1 and CDR2: LGHDT and YNNKEL (reference sequence). CDR3 sequence reads: CASSQDPGSSETQYY. CDR3 DNA sequence: TGTGCCAGCAGCCAAGACCCAGGGAGCTCGGAGACCCAGTACTAC.

This clonotype was detected ten times or more. V usage is TRBV12-3 or TRBV12-4 and J usage is TRBJ2-5, with TRBD1 matching 9 bases. The V gene end was trimmed by 5 bases and the J gene end by 5 bases; junction bases not matched to a gene: 6. This CDR3 has 14 residues. CDR3 sequence: CASSLTGGFETQYF. The DNA of the CDR3 is TGTGCCAGCAGTCTCACAGGGGGCTTCGAGACCCAGTACTTC.

This clonotype was seen repeatedly, ten times or more. The chain carries TRBV20-1 and TRBJ2-5, with 9 nucleotides matching TRBD1. The CDR3 sequence is 20 residues long. Germline CDR1 and CDR2: DFQATT and SNEGSKA (reference sequence). J lost 4 bases, V lost 0 bases, and 21 bases had no gene match. CDR3 region: CSARDIANRDRADSVETQYF. In DNA form, the CDR3 reads TGCAGTGCTAGAGACATAGCGAACCGGGACAGGGCTGATTCGGTAGAGACCCAGTACTTC.

In this sample, this clonotype turned up a few times. The CDR3 DNA follows: TGTGCCAGCAGTGGCGGAGTCGGCTACACCTTC. This codes for CASSGGVGYTF. V usage is TRBV25-1 and J usage is TRBJ1-2; no reliable D call. Germline V gene sequence: CDR1 MGHDK, CDR2 SYGVNS. CDR3 length: 11 residues. V lost 4 bases and J lost 8, with 8 bases in between.

CDR3 nucleotide sequence: TGCAGCGTCGGGACGCAGTCAGCTTTCTTT. This sequence encodes CSVGTQSAFF. The gene calls are TRBV29-1 and TRBJ1-1; D perhaps matches TRBD1 (5 bases). CDR1 and CDR2 from the germline V gene are SQVTM and ANQGSEA. CDR3 length equals 10 residues. Trimming took 6 bases from V and 10 from J, leaving 12 bases between them.

This clonotype has a count of ten or more. The CDR3 DNA follows: TGCAGTGCTAGAGATCAAGCGGGCCGCTATCCCAAGCCCCAGCATTTT. Its protein product is CSARDQAGRYPKPQHF. The V call is TRBV20-1, the J call TRBJ1-5; no definite D call. Looked up from germline, CDR1 is DFQATT and CDR2 is SNEGSKA (reference sequence). Deletions cut 0 bases from V and 8 bases from J, with 20 bases between. The CDR3 consists of 16 residues.

Of note for this clonotype: One end of the junction varies from germline; a read error may be responsible. The chain combines TRBV20-1 with TRBJ2-3; TRBD2 aligns across 12 bases. The CDR3 contains 18 residues. Germline assignment: CDR1 DFQATT and CDR2 SNEGSKA (reference sequence). DNA of the CDR3: TGCTGTGCTAGAGATCCCAATCTAGCGGGAGGGGGCACAGATACGCAGTATTTT. It translates to CCARDPNLAGGGTDTQYF.

The J gene is TRBJ2-3, the V gene TRBV6-1, with 8 bases that match TRBD1. Unmatched junction bases numbered 8, after V lost 5 bases and J lost 7 bases. CDR1 and CDR2 from the germline V gene are MNHNS and SASEGT. This CDR3 comprises 14 residues. This CDR3 reads CASSPGQEMNTQYF. The CDR3 DNA is TGTGCCAGCAGTCCGGGACAGGAAATGAATACGCAGTATTTT.

This clonotype was counted ten times or more. This chain links TRBV29-1 with TRBJ1-1, with 7 positions matching TRBD1. Trimming at V came to 7 bases and at J to 4 bases, leaving 9 bases not matched to a gene. Germline values: CDR1 SQVTM, CDR2 ANQGSEA. This CDR3 is built from 13 residues. Here the CDR3 DNA reads TGCAGCGCTAGGACAGGTGGGATCACTGAAGCTTTCTTT. It codes for CSARTGGITEAFF.

This clonotype was observed at least ten times. The chain is built from TRBV12-3 or TRBV12-4 and TRBJ1-1; the D gene is possibly TRBD1 (6 bases). The CDR3 has 14 residues. The germline V and J ends were trimmed by 3 bases and 5 bases, with 13 bases remaining between them. The CDR3 DNA sequence: TGTGCCAGCAGTTTCGGCCCAGGGGCTACTGAAGCTTTCTTT. It translates to CASSFGPGATEAFF.

This sequence joins TRBV29-1 and TRBJ2-5; D call uncertain. Germline V gene data show CDR1 as SQVTM and CDR2 as ANQGSEA. There are 13 residues in the CDR3. The ends were cut back, 1 base at V and 2 bases at J, with 8 bases in the middle. The CDR3 DNA follows: TGCAGCGTTGAAGGTGGCATACAAGAGACCCAGTACTTC. As protein: CSVEGGIQETQYF.

The sample holds many counts of this clonotype. V and J are TRBV5-1 and TRBJ2-7, with a tentative D call TRBD1 (5 bases). The CDR3 consists of 15 residues. V was trimmed by 1 base and J by 2 bases, leaving 13 bases between them. The germline gives CDR1 SGHRS, CDR2 YFSETQ. CDR3 region: CASSLNQGTTYEQYF. The CDR3 DNA reads TGCGCCAGCAGCTTGAACCAGGGAACGACCTACGAGCAGTACTTC.

This clonotype was counted ten times or more. V usage is TRBV15 and J usage is TRBJ1-3; D possibly corresponds to TRBD1 (5 bases). Germline assignment: CDR1 LNHNV and CDR2 YYDKDF (reference sequence). V was shortened by 1 base and J by 0 bases, with 16 bases between the two germline ends. The CDR3 has 18 amino acids. The CDR3 here is CATSRGFSRESSGNTIYF. The CDR3 nucleotides read TGTGCCACCAGCAGAGGTTTCTCCAGGGAAAGCTCTGGAAACACCATATATTTT.

This clonotype was detected many times. This chain uses TRBV27 with TRBJ2-2; 8 bases map to TRBD1. CDR3 length: 15 residues. Per germline, CDR1 MNHEY and CDR2 SMNVEV (reference sequence). V trimming: 7 bases; J trimming: 6 bases; junction bases outside the gene matches: 10. CDR3 protein: CASTRMGQEAGELFF. The CDR3 nucleotides are TGTGCCAGCACCAGGATGGGACAGGAAGCCGGGGAGCTGTTTTTT.

This clonotype was observed many times. The gene calls are TRBV5-1 and TRBJ2-3; D is ambiguous. The V end lost 1 base, the J end lost 2 bases, and 14 bases lay between the germline ends. Germline lookup yields CDR1 SGHRS and CDR2 YFSETQ. This CDR3 comprises 16 residues. The CDR3, as DNA: TGCGCCAGCAGCTTGCGACTCCAGACCTACACAGATACGCAGTATTTT. Translating gives CASSLRLQTYTDTQYF.

This clonotype appeared many times. V and J are TRBV27 and TRBJ2-2; tentatively, D is TRBD2 (6 bases). In germline, CDR1 is MNHEY, CDR2 SMNVEV (reference sequence). Between the trimmed V and J ends, which lost 5 bases and 7 bases, there was a span of 14 bases. The CDR3 is 14 residues long. The CDR3 sequence: CASSISQGGGELFF. DNA of the CDR3: TGTGCCAGCAGTATCTCCCAGGGAGGCGGGGAGCTGTTTTTT.

This clonotype was counted many times. The gene calls are TRBV20-1 and TRBJ2-7; tentative D call: TRBD2 (7 bases). With 3 bases removed from V and 0 bases from J, the gap between germline ends came to 21 bases. Germline CDR1 and CDR2: DFQATT and SNEGSKA (reference sequence). This CDR3 has 17 amino acids. CDR3 in DNA: TGCAGTGCTAGTCGCAGGGGACTATCAATCGTCTCCTACGAGCAGTACTTC. Encoded protein: CSASRRGLSIVSYEQYF.

This clonotype was detected many times. This rearrangement joins TRBV20-1 to TRBJ2-5; perhaps TRBD2 as D (7 bases). The CDR3 spans 12 residues. Germline loops: CDR1 DFQATT, CDR2 SNEGSKA (reference sequence). The V and J ends lost 8 bases and 5 bases respectively, with 15 bases between them. The chain's CDR3 is CSLGGPGETQYF. In nucleotides, the CDR3 is TGCAGTCTCGGGGGGCCCGGGGAGACCCAGTACTTC.

In this sample, this clonotype turned up many times. The chain carries TRBV4-1 and TRBJ2-1, with 10 bases that match TRBD2. The V gene end was trimmed by 4 bases and the J gene end by 4 bases; junction bases not matched to a gene: 16. Germline V gene data show CDR1 as MGHRA and CDR2 as YSYEKL. CDR3 length: 19 residues. In DNA, the CDR3 is TGCGCCAGCAGCCCTGGGGGTATCGGTGGGACTAGCGCTTACAATGAGCAGTTCTTC. This gives the protein CASSPGGIGGTSAYNEQFF.

This clonotype was recorded many times. The genes are TRBV28 and TRBJ2-3; 7 nucleotides agree with TRBD1. In germline, CDR1 is MDHEN, CDR2 SYDVKM. V dropped 4 bases and J dropped 7; count of bases not matched to a gene: 11. The CDR3 spans 15 residues. The CDR3 spells CASSSPDRLLNTQYF. As DNA, the CDR3 is TGTGCCAGCAGTTCACCGGACAGGCTCCTGAATACGCAGTATTTT.

This clonotype showed up many times. The chain carries TRBV6-2 or TRBV6-3 and TRBJ2-2; D uncertain. CDR3 length: 17 amino acids. Germline loops: CDR1 MNHEY, CDR2 SVGEGT. Trimming cost V 2 bases and J 0 bases, with 13 bases left between them. The CDR3 sequence: CASSYRAQAPNTGELFF. CDR3 bases: TGTGCCAGCAGTTACAGGGCCCAGGCCCCGAACACCGGGGAGCTGTTTTTT.

The gene calls are TRBV30 and TRBJ2-3; unclear D gene. Trimming left V 3 bases short and J 1 base short, with 8 bases between. This CDR3 comprises 13 residues. CDR1 is GTSNPN and CDR2 is SVGIG in the germline V gene (reference sequence). CDR3 residues: CAWRTPGTDTQYF. As DNA, the CDR3 is TGTGCCTGGAGGACTCCCGGCACAGATACGCAGTATTTT. Using reference TRBV30 and TRBJ2-3 for the parts outside the CDR3, the full variable domain is SQTIHQWPATLVQPVGSPLSLECTVEGTSNPNLYWYRQAAGRGLQLLFYSVGIGQISSEVPQNLSASRPQDRQFILSSKKLLLSDSGFYLCAWRTPGTDTQYFGPGTRLTVL.

This clonotype was seen many times. The rearrangement joins TRBV3-1 to TRBJ1-3; D remains unclear. Trimming removed 7 bases at V and 0 bases at J, with 13 bases between. Germline lookup yields CDR1 LGHDT and CDR2 YNNKEL (reference sequence). The CDR3 spans 15 residues. The CDR3 bases are TGTGCCAGCACGGCAGCCGAGAACTCTGGAAACACCATATATTTT. Encoded protein: CASTAAENSGNTIYF.

This clonotype occurred many times. The V gene is TRBV4-1, the J gene TRBJ2-7, with 10 nucleotides matching TRBD2. The CDR3 is 14 amino acids. The V segment lost 8 bases and the J segment 0 bases; nucleotides outside the gene matches: 4. Germline V lookup: CDR1 MGHRA, CDR2 YSYEKL. The CDR3 bases are TGCGCCAGCTCTCGGACTAGCGGCTCCTACGAGCAGTACTTC. Residues: CASSRTSGSYEQYF.

In this sample, this clonotype turned up a few times. The rearrangement joins TRBV5-1 to TRBJ2-7, with TRBD1 identical over 7 bases. CDR3 length: 15 residues. With 5 bases clipped from V and 2 bases from J, the junction kept 10 bases outside the gene matches. The germline gives CDR1 SGHRS, CDR2 YFSETQ. The chain's CDR3 is CASSPTGDLAYEQYF. DNA for the CDR3: TGCGCCAGCAGTCCCACAGGGGACCTTGCCTACGAGCAGTACTTC. The full variable domain, rest sourced from reference TRBV5-1 and TRBJ2-7, is KAGVTQTPRYLIKTRGQQVTLSCSPISGHRSVSWYQQTPGQGLQFLFEYFSETQRNKGNFPGRFSGRQFSNSRSEMNVSTLELGDSALYLCASSPTGDLAYEQYFGPGTRLTVT.

This clonotype occurred a few times. The rearrangement joins TRBV5-1 to TRBJ1-1, with 9 bases that match TRBD1. J was trimmed by 4 bases and V by 4 bases; bases with no gene match: 8. Germline V gives CDR1 SGHRS, CDR2 YFSETQ. This CDR3 has 15 residues. This CDR3 is CASSRTGDGTTEAFF. CDR3 DNA: TGCGCCAGCAGCAGGACAGGGGATGGGACCACTGAAGCTTTCTTT.

At least ten counts were recorded for this clonotype. This chain uses TRBV5-6 with TRBJ2-3; 11 bases are shared with TRBD2. The length of the CDR3 is 16 residues. The V segment lost 4 bases and the J segment 1 base; nucleotides outside the gene matches: 5. The germline gives CDR1 SGHDT, CDR2 YYEEEE. The chain's CDR3 is CASSASTSGGTDTQYF. The CDR3 DNA reads as TGTGCCAGCAGCGCCTCGACTAGCGGGGGCACAGATACGCAGTATTTT. Combining the CDR3 with reference TRBV5-6 and TRBJ2-3 gives the whole variable domain DAGVTQSPTHLIKTRGQQVTLRCSPKSGHDTVSWYQQALGQGPQFIFQYYEEEERQRGNFPDRFSGHQFPNYSSELNVNALLLGDSALYLCASSASTSGGTDTQYFGPGTRLTVL.